Reported below is one T cell receptor beta chain. Its matching antigen is unknown. One entry per CDR3 protein results from TCRdb running MiXCR on the reads. Of hundreds of thousands of distinct CDR3 sequences in the sample, roughly 28% were seen once. This sample was included in a study of T cell repertoires in cytomegalovirus infection. Broader study findings: The response measured ex vivo was dominated by TCR beta clonotypes (HLA-C-restricted and CMV-specific).

Germline CDR1 reads ENHRY; CDR2 reads SYGVKD. There are 16 residues in the CDR3. V lost 5 bases, J lost 5 bases, and 7 bases stayed unmatched. This clonotype was sampled from a human donor in good health (CMV status not recorded). Some clones in this sample may be carry-over from other donors' samples. Sequencing was performed on cultured PBMCs, taken from culture after CMV antigen stimulation. The chain joins TRBV10-3 to TRBJ2-3; TRBD2 matches at 13 bases. The chain's CDR3 is CAISSGTSGIEDTQYF. The DNA for the CDR3 is TGTGCCATCAGTTCCGGGACTAGCGGGATCGAAGATACGCAGTATTTT.